The 32 T cell receptor beta chains listed next were all sequenced from one sample in a study of PD-L1 blockade in urothelial cancer. Sample time point: peripheral blood 6 weeks after treatment start. Sequencing was performed with immunoSEQ multiplex PCR; in TCRdb, only in-frame clones are kept and a portion is missing. Of about 22,000 clones in the sample, approximately 89% are singletons; the top ten hold roughly 10%. The specimen was PBMCs, collected around atezolizumab (anti-PD-L1) treatment. All receptors come from a woman aged 55-70 years with urothelial cancer.

CDR3 DNA sequence: TGTGCCAGCAGCGTAGAGCCGAGACAGGCGGTCGAGGAGCAGTTCTTC. Residues: CASSVEPRQAVEEQFF. J is TRBJ2-1 and V is TRBV9; the D gene is possibly TRBD1 (6 bases). Trimming shortened V by 0 bases and J by 10 bases, and 20 bases separated the two germline ends. The CDR3 sequence is 16 residues long. CDR1 and CDR2 (germline): SGDLS, YYNGEE.

The V call is TRBV9, the J call TRBJ1-2; no clear D. The V and J ends lost 2 bases and 3 bases respectively, with 5 bases between them. The CDR3 length is 12 residues. Germline V gene lookup returns CDR1 SGDLS and CDR2 YYNGEE. CDR3 DNA sequence: TGTGCCAGCAGCGTGAGGGACTATGGCTACACCTTC. Its translation is CASSVRDYGYTF.

The chain employs TRBV10-3 and TRBJ1-6; no reliable D call. The ends were cut back, 3 bases at V and 7 bases at J, with 13 bases in the middle. Per the germline V gene, CDR1 is ENHRY and CDR2 is SYGVKD. This CDR3 is built from 15 residues. CDR3 in DNA: TGTGCCATCAGTGATCCCGGGATAGCGAATTCACCCCTCCACTTT. It codes for CAISDPGIANSPLHF.

The rearrangement links TRBV2 to TRBJ2-3; 7 positions agree with TRBD1. In germline, CDR1 is SNHLY, CDR2 FYNNEI. Trimming at V came to 6 bases and at J to 4 bases, leaving 4 bases not matched to a gene. The CDR3 runs to 13 residues. The CDR3 bases are TGTGCCAGCAGCCAAACAGGGGCAGATACGCAGTATTTT. This encodes CASSQTGADTQYF.

This clone occurred a few times. The gene calls are TRBV7-9 and TRBJ1-5; 7 positions match TRBD1. From germline, CDR1 is SEHNR and CDR2 FQNEAQ (reference sequence). V lost 4 bases and J lost 7; bases outside the gene matches: 7. The CDR3 spans 14 residues. The CDR3 DNA reads as TGTGCCAGCAGCTCGACAGGGCGTAGACAGCCCCAGCATTTT. Translation: CASSSTGRRQPQHF.

The chain combines TRBV20-1 with TRBJ2-1; TRBD1 might be the D (5 bases). Germline CDR1 is DFQATT and CDR2 is SNEGSKA (reference sequence). The CDR3 runs to 11 residues. The ends were cut back, 4 bases at V and 9 bases at J, with 10 bases in the middle. Here the CDR3 DNA reads TGCAGTGCTAATTTGGGGCCTGAGCAGTTCTTC. Amino acids: CSANLGPEQFF.

The chain employs TRBV6-5 and TRBJ1-1, with 10 bases fitting TRBD1. V was clipped by 2 bases and J by 7 bases; unmatched bases: 4. Germline assignment: CDR1 MNHEY and CDR2 SVGAGI. The CDR3 contains 14 residues. Written as DNA, the CDR3 is TGTGCCAGCAGTTACACCCGGACAGGGGGTGAAGCTTTCTTT. Encoded protein: CASSYTRTGGEAFF.

The chain uses TRBV10-3 and TRBJ2-2, with D perhaps matching TRBD1 (6 bases). V was cut by 11 bases and J by 3 bases, with 13 bases left in between. The CDR3 is made up of 13 amino acids. The germline gives CDR1 ENHRY, CDR2 SYGVKD. CDR3 sequence (DNA): TGTGCCGCGTCCGGGACATACACCGGGGAGCTGTTTTTT. It is translated as CAASGTYTGELFF.

The chain couples TRBV10-3 to TRBJ1-2; 7 bases are a match to TRBD1. After removal of 1 base from V and 8 bases from J, the junction contained 7 bases not matched to a gene. The CDR3 totals 14 residues. Per germline, CDR1 ENHRY and CDR2 SYGVKD. The DNA of the CDR3 is TGTGCCATCAGTGAGTTCCAAACAGGGGAAGGCTACACCTTC. The encoded protein is CAISEFQTGEGYTF.

The chain links TRBV4-2 to TRBJ1-5; no definite D call. CDR1 LGHNA and CDR2 YNFKEQ come from the germline V gene. V shed 1 base and J shed 6 bases, with 10 bases lying between them. The CDR3 runs to 14 residues. CDR3 residues: CASSQGSGSQPQHF. The CDR3 DNA sequence: TGTGCCAGCAGCCAAGGGAGTGGGAGTCAGCCCCAGCATTTT.

The genes are TRBV7-3 and TRBJ2-5, with D maybe TRBD1 (5 bases). Trimming shortened V by 2 bases and J by 3 bases, and 10 bases separated the two germline ends. CDR1 is SGHTA, CDR2 FQGTGA, per germline. The CDR3 consists of 14 residues. The CDR3 reads CASSLFAGKETQYF. The CDR3 coding sequence is TGTGCCAGCAGCTTATTCGCAGGGAAAGAGACCCAGTACTTC.

Only one count was recorded for this clone. This chain links TRBV19 with TRBJ2-1; a weak D match, TRBD2 (6 bases). Per the germline V gene, CDR1 is LNHDA and CDR2 is SQIVND (reference sequence). V was clipped by 5 bases and J by 5 bases, with 19 bases between them. The CDR3 length is 16 residues. The CDR3 coding sequence is TGTGCCAGTAGTCCGGGAGAAGCCATCCGAAACAATGAGCAGTTCTTC. Translated: CASSPGEAIRNNEQFF.

The CDR3 region has the DNA TGTGCCAGCGCCAACGGGAATGAGCAGTTCTTC. Translated: CASANGNEQFF. V is TRBV2 and J is TRBJ2-1; no clear D gene. V lost 8 bases, J lost 7 bases, and 9 bases lay in between. The germline CDR1 and CDR2 sequences are SNHLY and FYNNEI. The CDR3 extends over 11 amino acids.

The V and J genes are TRBV19 and TRBJ1-4; D call uncertain. The CDR3 is 14 amino acids. Looked up from germline, CDR1 is LNHDA and CDR2 is SQIVND (reference sequence). V lost 6 bases and J 7 bases, leaving 15 bases between the germline ends. The CDR3 here is CASRGIEGFEKLFF. Here the CDR3 DNA reads TGTGCCAGTAGGGGGATCGAGGGTTTTGAAAAACTGTTTTTT.

This rearrangement joins TRBV11-2 to TRBJ1-2; 8 bases map to TRBD1. Looked up from germline, CDR1 is SGHAT and CDR2 is FQNNGV. V lost 0 bases and J lost 4; bases outside the gene matches: 7. The CDR3 covers 16 residues. Written as DNA, the CDR3 is TGTGCCAGCAGCTTAGAGCCAGGGGGCGCGGGCTATGGCTACACCTTC. Its translation: CASSLEPGGAGYGYTF.

The chain is built from TRBV10-3 and TRBJ2-3, with D possibly matching TRBD2 (6 bases). This CDR3 is 13 amino acids long. Germline V gene lookup returns CDR1 ENHRY and CDR2 SYGVKD. Trimming pared 4 bases from V and 4 bases from J, leaving 9 bases between. The CDR3 DNA reads as TGTGCCATCAGTGTGGGGACTCCAGATACGCAGTATTTT. Amino acid sequence: CAISVGTPDTQYF.

This sequence joins TRBV4-1 and TRBJ1-4; 10 bases fit TRBD1. The CDR3 contains 15 residues. The V gene end was trimmed by 2 bases and the J gene end by 7 bases; junction bases not matched to a gene: 4. Per the germline V gene, CDR1 is MGHRA and CDR2 is YSYEKL. The CDR3 spells CASSQSGTGVEKLFF. CDR3 DNA: TGCGCCAGCAGCCAATCCGGGACAGGGGTTGAAAAACTGTTTTTT.

The rearrangement uses TRBV5-1 and TRBJ1-2; no firm D call. From germline, CDR1 is SGHRS and CDR2 YFSETQ. V dropped 0 bases and J dropped 2 bases, with 5 bases sitting between them. The CDR3 runs to 13 residues. The CDR3 nucleotides are TGCGCCAGCAGCTTGGGTCGGAACTATGGCTACACCTTC. Its translation: CASSLGRNYGYTF.

This sequence joins TRBV5-6 and TRBJ1-5; 10 bases align to TRBD1. Germline CDR1 and CDR2: SGHDT and YYEEEE. Trimming took 2 bases from V and 2 from J; bases not matched to a gene: 7. This CDR3 has 17 residues. The CDR3 reads CASSFFRTGGGNQPQHF. For the CDR3, the DNA is TGTGCCAGCAGCTTCTTTCGGACAGGGGGTGGCAATCAGCCCCAGCATTTT.

V is TRBV6-5 and J is TRBJ2-6, with D perhaps matching TRBD1 (6 bases). The CDR3 has 15 amino acids. Trimming took 5 bases from V and 0 from J, leaving 8 bases between them. From germline, CDR1 is MNHEY and CDR2 SVGAGI. CDR3 nucleotides: TGTGCCAGCAGTCGGGACATCTCTGGGGCCAACGTCCTGACTTTC. Protein product: CASSRDISGANVLTF.

The chain recombines TRBV7-2 with TRBJ2-5; 11 bases map to TRBD2. Germline-derived CDR1 and CDR2 are SGHTA and FQGNSA. The CDR3 runs 15 residues. V shed 2 bases, J shed 1 base, and the junction held 0 bases outside the gene matches. Here the CDR3 DNA reads TGTGCCAGCAGCTTACTAGCGGGGGGCCAAGAGACCCAGTACTTC. Translation: CASSLLAGGQETQYF. Looking up the rest from reference TRBV7-2 and TRBJ2-5 gives the full variable domain: GAGVSQSPSNKVTEKGKDVELRCDPISGHTALYWYRQSLGQGLEFLIYFQGNSAPDKSGLPSDRFSAERTGGSVSTLTIQRTQQEDSAVYLCASSLLAGGQETQYFGPGTRLLVL.

The CDR3 sequence is CASSMNSGRFLGEQFF. CDR3 coding DNA: TGTGCCAGTAGTATGAATAGCGGGAGGTTCTTAGGTGAGCAGTTCTTC. The chain has TRBV19 and TRBJ2-1, with TRBD2 matching 10 bases. J was trimmed by 9 bases and V by 3 bases; bases with no gene match: 11. Germline loops: CDR1 LNHDA, CDR2 SQIVND (reference sequence). CDR3 size: 16 residues.

The genes are TRBV6-5 and TRBJ1-5; D is unclear. The CDR3 has 13 residues. The ends were cut back, 2 bases at V and 2 bases at J, with 4 bases in the middle. Looked up from germline, CDR1 is MNHEY and CDR2 is SVGAGI. The CDR3 sequence is CASSYGGNQPQHF. The CDR3 DNA is TGTGCCAGCAGTTACGGAGGCAATCAGCCCCAGCATTTT.

This chain uses TRBV7-9 with TRBJ1-1; unclear D gene. The CDR3 runs to 12 residues. V gave up 5 bases and J gave up 3 bases, with 7 bases separating them. Looked up from germline, CDR1 is SEHNR and CDR2 is FQNEAQ (reference sequence). CDR3 amino acids: CASSDRDTEAFF. The CDR3 region has the DNA TGTGCCAGCAGCGACCGGGACACTGAAGCTTTCTTT.

The rearrangement links TRBV2 to TRBJ2-2; TRBD2 is a possible D gene (6 bases). The CDR3 loop spans 15 amino acids. Germline loops: CDR1 SNHLY, CDR2 FYNNEI. V was shortened by 3 bases and J by 5 bases, with 13 bases between the two germline ends. The CDR3 loop reads CASSDLAVGTGELFF. CDR3 DNA sequence: TGTGCCAGCAGTGATTTAGCGGTCGGTACCGGGGAGCTGTTTTTT.

The sample holds one count of this clone. The chain couples TRBV11-2 to TRBJ2-1; 12 nucleotides align to TRBD2. There are 19 residues in the CDR3. After removal of 5 bases from V and 6 bases from J, the junction contained 17 bases not matched to a gene. CDR1 SGHAT and CDR2 FQNNGV come from the germline V gene. In DNA, the CDR3 is TGTGCCAGCAGCGCCGGGGGGGCTAGCGGGGGGGCCTGGGGCAATGAGCAGTTCTTC. Protein sequence: CASSAGGASGGAWGNEQFF.

This clone was detected only once. The V gene is TRBV6-5, the J gene TRBJ1-3, with 10 bases lining up with TRBD1. Trimming took 5 bases from V and 8 from J; bases not matched to a gene: 9. The CDR3 sequence is 15 residues long. CDR1 MNHEY and CDR2 SVGAGI come from the germline V gene. This CDR3 reads CASSRGTGVTDTIYF. The CDR3 bases are TGTGCCAGCAGTCGCGGGACAGGGGTTACCGACACCATATATTTT.

This sequence joins TRBV29-1 and TRBJ1-1, with D perhaps matching TRBD1 (5 bases). The germline CDR1 and CDR2 sequences are SQVTM and ANQGSEA. Deletions cut 6 bases from V and 5 bases from J, with 16 bases between. The CDR3 runs to 13 residues. The CDR3 spells CSVGGTRGTEAFF. CDR3 in DNA: TGCAGCGTGGGGGGGACTCGTGGGACTGAAGCTTTCTTT. Supplemented by reference TRBV29-1 and TRBJ1-1, the full variable domain reads SAVISQKPSRDICQRGTSLTIQCQVDSQVTMMFWYRQQPGQSLTLIATANQGSEATYESGFVIDKFPISRPNLTFSTLTVSNMSPEDSSIYLCSVGGTRGTEAFFGQGTRLTVV.

The chain recombines TRBV5-1 with TRBJ2-1; TRBD2 agrees at 7 bases. Germline CDR1 and CDR2: SGHRS and YFSETQ. This CDR3 is built from 15 residues. V lost 0 bases to trimming and J lost 11 bases; unmatched junction nucleotides: 11. CDR3 sequence (DNA): TGCGCCAGCAGCTTGGCCAACTTTGGCGGGAGTCAGCAGTTCTTC. It yields the protein CASSLANFGGSQQFF.

The chain joins TRBV7-3 to TRBJ2-5; 10 bases line up with TRBD2. The CDR3 covers 13 residues. The V segment lost 4 bases and the J segment 5 bases; nucleotides outside the gene matches: 1. Germline V gene sequence: CDR1 SGHTA, CDR2 FQGTGA. The CDR3 DNA reads TGTGCCAGCAGCTCGGGACTAGCGGAGACCCAGTACTTC. Encoded protein: CASSSGLAETQYF.

The chain has TRBV15 and TRBJ1-2; D possibly corresponds to TRBD1 (5 bases). CDR1 is LNHNV, CDR2 YYDKDF, per germline (reference sequence). The CDR3 has 12 amino acids. V was shortened by 3 bases and J by 4 bases, with 6 bases between the two germline ends. As DNA, the CDR3 is TGTGCCACCAGCAGGGACACCTATGGCTACACCTTC. Its protein is CATSRDTYGYTF. Supplemented by reference TRBV15 and TRBJ1-2, the full variable domain reads DAMVIQNPRYQVTQFGKPVTLSCSQTLNHNVMYWYQQKSSQAPKLLFHYYDKDFNNEADTPDNFQSRRPNTSFCFLDIRSPGLGDTAMYLCATSRDTYGYTFGSGTRLTVV.

This sequence joins TRBV7-2 and TRBJ2-5; tentatively, D is TRBD1 (6 bases). From germline, CDR1 is SGHTA and CDR2 FQGNSA. V was pared by 1 base and J by 4 bases, with 10 bases between. This CDR3 has 14 residues. In DNA, the CDR3 is TGTGCCAGCAGCTTAGACAGGGTATTAGAGACCCAGTACTTC. This gives the protein CASSLDRVLETQYF.